This is a list of T cell receptor beta chains from one sample in a study of T cells in Graves' hyperthyroidism and ophthalmopathy. TCRdb re-called the multiplex PCR reads with MiXCR, one entry per CDR3 protein. The profile covers approximately 490,000 distinct CDR3 sequences, with roughly 23% appearing a single time and around 54% taken by the ten largest. Sequencing was performed on blood. Source of these receptors: a woman aged 70-85 years with Graves' ophthalmopathy. The CDR3 runs from the conserved cysteine through the conserved F or W. D genes are given only for firm matches. The size field is filled for only some rows; it gives once, few, many or a size class.

V	J	size	D	DNA	CDR3
TRBV5-1	TRBJ1-1	NA	NA	TGCGCCAGCAGCCCCGGGGCCCCGCTGGCGACGGACACTGAAGCTTTCTTT	CASSPGAPLATDTEAFF
TRBV5-1	TRBJ1-2	NA	NA	TGCGCCAGCAGCTTGGGTGAGGCATCATATGGCTACACCTTC	CASSLGEASYGYTF
TRBV12-5	TRBJ1-5	NA	NA	TGTGCTAGTGGCCCCGAGTTAGGATCCAATCAGCCCCAGCATTTT	CASGPELGSNQPQHF
TRBV7-9	TRBJ1-4	NA	TRBD1	TGTGCCAGCAGCCTCGAAGGGACAGTTAATGAAAAACTGTTTTTT	CASSLEGTVNEKLFF
TRBV4-1	TRBJ1-2	NA	TRBD1	TGCGCCAGCAGCCAGCCGGGACAGGGGGCCTCGAAGGGCTACACCTTC	CASSQPGQGASKGYTF
TRBV28	TRBJ1-2	NA	NA	TGTGCCAGCAGTTTCTCGGGGGGCGCAATCTATGGCTACACCTTC	CASSFSGGAIYGYTF
TRBV9	TRBJ2-3	NA	TRBD2	TGTGCCAGCAGCGTAGGCGGTTGGACTAGCGGGGATATAACTAGCACAGATACGCAGTATTTT	CASSVGGWTSGDITSTDTQYF
TRBV2	TRBJ2-1	many	TRBD2	TGTGCCAGCAGCTGGACTAGCGGGAGCCCAGTGCAGTTCTTC	CASSWTSGSPVQFF
TRBV20-1	TRBJ2-7	NA	TRBD2	TGCAGTGCTAGAGAGGGACTAGCTGCCTACGAGCAGTACTTC	CSAREGLAAYEQYF
TRBV11-2	TRBJ2-5	many	TRBD1	TGTGCCAGCAGCCCTGGGACAGACCAAGAGACCCAGTACTTC	CASSPGTDQETQYF
TRBV20-1	TRBJ2-3	few	NA	TGCAGTGCTAGAGATTGGGATACGCAGTATTTT	CSARDWDTQYF
TRBV6-1	TRBJ1-2	NA	NA	TGTGCCAGCAGTGAGAGGGTCGACTATGGCTACACCTTC	CASSERVDYGYTF
TRBV9	TRBJ2-3	NA	NA	TGTGCCAGCAGCGTAGCTGGTCCGGCAGGCACAGATACGCAGTATTTT	CASSVAGPAGTDTQYF
TRBV9	TRBJ2-7	few	NA	TGTGCCAGCAGCGTTCGGACGGATACCTACGAGCAGTACTTC	CASSVRTDTYEQYF
TRBV15	TRBJ2-7	NA	NA	TGTGCCACCAGCAGAGAGGAGGGCTCCTACGAGCAGTACTTC	CATSREEGSYEQYF
TRBV30	TRBJ2-4	NA	NA	TGTGCCTGGAGTACCCGGTCGGGGAAGACCGGCATTCAGTACTTC	CAWSTRSGKTGIQYF
TRBV19	TRBJ2-1	NA	TRBD1	TGTGCCAGTAGTTCAACAGGGACAGGGGTGTCTTACAATGAGCAGTTCTTC	CASSSTGTGVSYNEQFF
TRBV6-2/TRBV6-3	TRBJ2-7	many	NA	TGTGCCAGCAGTTCGCCAGCTCACTACGAGCAGTACTTC	CASSSPAHYEQYF
TRBV20-1	TRBJ1-1	NA	TRBD1	TGCAGTGCTAGATGGGACAGGGGGGAATTGGCTTTCTTT	CSARWDRGELAFF
TRBV29-1	TRBJ1-1	many	NA	TGCAGCGTTGAAGCAGGGACGACGAACACTGAAGCTTTCTTT	CSVEAGTTNTEAFF
TRBV30	TRBJ2-5	NA	NA	TGTGCCTGGAGTGTACAGAGCGGACCGACCCAGTACTTC	CAWSVQSGPTQYF
TRBV11-1	TRBJ2-6	few	NA	TGTGCCAGCAGCTTAACGCTAGCTGTACGCAACGTCCTGACTTTC	CASSLTLAVRNVLTF
TRBV6-1	TRBJ2-7	NA	NA	TGTGCCAGCAGGGACTTATCCTACGAGCAGTACTTC	CASRDLSYEQYF
TRBV6-5	TRBJ2-2	NA	NA	TGTGCCAGCAGTTACCTCGGGGTCACCGGGGAGCTGTTTTTT	CASSYLGVTGELFF
TRBV11-3	TRBJ2-2	few	NA	TGTGCCAGCAGTTCCGTAGGGTTTTTGGACACCGGGGAGCTGTTTTTT	CASSSVGFLDTGELFF
TRBV7-2	TRBJ2-2	NA	NA	TGTGCCAGCAGCTTATCGGCAGACCCTAGGGGCCCCGGGGAGCTGTTTTTT	CASSLSADPRGPGELFF